A selection of T cell receptor beta chains follows, all from one sample in a study of blood T cell repertoires in COVID-19. Data came from immunoSEQ multiplex PCR; TCRdb stores just in-frame clones and leaves some out. The sample includes 55,000 to 75,000 clones, 80% to 90% of them seen just once. The sequenced sample was peripheral blood. The source is a man aged 45-60 years with active COVID-19. Each CDR3 is given with its conserved first and last residue. The order of the fields is D gene, V gene, clone size, J gene, CDR3 protein, CDR3 DNA. A D gene is named only where the DNA matches it firmly. Clone size, where shown, is once, few, many, or a class for clones that have expanded.

d_gene: .
v_gene: TRBV7-6
abundance: once
j_gene: TRBJ1-3
CDR3aa: CASSLTSRGSGNTIYF
CDR3nt: TGTGCCAGCAGCTTAACTTCCAGGGGTTCTGGAAACACCATATATTTT

d_gene: TRBD2
v_gene: TRBV7-2
abundance: .
j_gene: TRBJ2-7
CDR3aa: CASSPLAGALQRF
CDR3nt: TGTGCCAGCAGCCCACTAGCGGGGGCCCTCCAGCGCTTC

d_gene: .
v_gene: TRBV4-3
abundance: .
j_gene: TRBJ1-1
CDR3aa: CASSQETTNTEAFF
CDR3nt: TGCGCCAGCAGCCAAGAGACGACAAACACTGAAGCTTTCTTT

d_gene: .
v_gene: TRBV28
abundance: .
j_gene: TRBJ2-4
CDR3aa: CASSGGTAKNIQYF
CDR3nt: TGTGCCAGCAGTGGGGGGACAGCCAAAAACATTCAGTACTTC

d_gene: TRBD2
v_gene: TRBV15
abundance: .
j_gene: TRBJ2-1
CDR3aa: CATSGESGTSRSYNEQFF
CDR3nt: TGTGCCACCAGCGGAGAAAGCGGGACTAGCAGGTCCTACAATGAGCAGTTCTTC

d_gene: .
v_gene: TRBV24-1
abundance: .
j_gene: TRBJ1-5
CDR3aa: CATQKVRGQPQHF
CDR3nt: TGTGCCACCCAAAAAGTTAGGGGTCAGCCCCAGCATTTT

d_gene: .
v_gene: TRBV6-5
abundance: .
j_gene: TRBJ2-7
CDR3aa: CASSLQGRSQNEQYF
CDR3nt: TGTGCCAGCAGTCTCCAGGGCCGTTCACAGAACGAGCAGTACTTC

d_gene: TRBD1
v_gene: TRBV7-2
abundance: once
j_gene: TRBJ1-1
CDR3aa: CASSLTGGMDSTEAFF
CDR3nt: TGTGCCAGCAGCTTAACAGGGGGTATGGATAGCACTGAAGCTTTCTTT

d_gene: TRBD1
v_gene: TRBV27
abundance: .
j_gene: TRBJ1-1
CDR3aa: CASRFLDRGTEAFF
CDR3nt: TGTGCCAGCAGATTCTTGGACAGGGGGACTGAAGCTTTCTTT

d_gene: .
v_gene: TRBV6-4
abundance: .
j_gene: TRBJ2-2
CDR3aa: CASRSTGWAGELFF
CDR3nt: TGTGCCAGCCGATCGACAGGATGGGCCGGGGAGCTGTTTTTT

d_gene: .
v_gene: TRBV7-3
abundance: once
j_gene: TRBJ2-1
CDR3aa: CASSLREVPYNEQFF
CDR3nt: TGTGCCAGCAGCTTAAGGGAGGTGCCCTACAATGAGCAGTTCTTC

d_gene: TRBD1
v_gene: TRBV18
abundance: .
j_gene: TRBJ2-3
CDR3aa: CASSPGQVGTDTQYF
CDR3nt: TGTGCCAGCTCACCAGGACAGGTAGGAACAGATACGCAGTATTTT

d_gene: TRBD2
v_gene: TRBV9
abundance: .
j_gene: TRBJ2-2
CDR3aa: CASSVDGLAGGAGELFF
CDR3nt: TGTGCCAGCAGCGTAGACGGACTAGCGGGAGGTGCCGGGGAGCTGTTTTTT

d_gene: TRBD1
v_gene: TRBV6-5
abundance: .
j_gene: TRBJ1-5
CDR3aa: CASSRQGYSNQPQHF
CDR3nt: TGTGCCAGCAGTAGACAGGGATATAGCAATCAGCCCCAGCATTTT